A selection of T cell receptor beta chains follows, all from one sample in a study of beta chain features in type 1 diabetes. TCRdb keeps only in-frame clones here, not all; method: immunoSEQ multiplex PCR. The sample lists a few hundred thousand clones; approximately 15% were seen once. The sequenced sample was naive CD4+ T cells from blood. The receptor set was obtained from a man younger than 35 with type 1 diabetes. The CDR3 runs from the conserved cysteine through the conserved F or W. D genes are given only for firm matches. Size is omitted from some rows. Given values are once, few, many or a class for expanded clones.

>TRBD1|TRBV27|TRBJ2-1|few
TGTGCCAGCAGTTACTGGACAGGGATTTTCTCCTACAATGAGCAGTTCTTC
CASSYWTGIFSYNEQFF
>TRBD2|TRBV30|TRBJ2-1|NA
TGTGCCTGTCCACGGAGGCGGGGGTCCTACAATGAGCAGTTCTTC
CACPRRRGSYNEQFF
>NA|TRBV2|TRBJ1-2|few
TGTGCCAGCAGTGAACTCTATGGCTACACCTTC
CASSELYGYTF
>NA|TRBV30|TRBJ1-5|NA
TGTGCCTGGAGTGCCCACATGGGCAATCAGCCCCAGCATTTT
CAWSAHMGNQPQHF
>NA|TRBV19|TRBJ1-1|NA
TGTGCCAGTAGTATCGGGATAAACACTGAAGCTTTCTTT
CASSIGINTEAFF
>NA|TRBV4-1|TRBJ1-1|once
TGCGCCAGCAGCCAAGCCGGCAGGGGAACTTTAATGAACACTGAAGCTTTCTTT
CASSQAGRGTLMNTEAFF
>NA|TRBV5-1|TRBJ1-1|few
TGCGCCAGCAGCGCGGAAGTCGGTACTGAAGCTTTCTTT
CASSAEVGTEAFF
>TRBD1|TRBV4-1|TRBJ2-7|few
TGCGCCAGCAGCCAACTTGGGACAGGGGTCGACGAGCAGTACTTC
CASSQLGTGVDEQYF
>NA|TRBV4-1|TRBJ2-1|NA
TGCGCCAGCAGCCAAGTCGGTATTAGCGGCATAATTTACAATGAGCAGTTCTTC
CASSQVGISGIIYNEQFF
>TRBD1|TRBV29-1|TRBJ1-1|few
TGCAGCGTGAGGGAACAGGGGTACACTGAAGCTTTCTTT
CSVREQGYTEAFF
>NA|TRBV5-1|TRBJ2-3|NA
TGCGCCAGCAGCTCAACTACGGATACGCAGTATTTT
CASSSTTDTQYF
>NA|TRBV15|TRBJ2-6|few
TGTGCCACCAGCAGAGCGCTAGACTCTGGGGCCAACGTCCTGACTTTC
CATSRALDSGANVLTF
>TRBD1|TRBV7-9|TRBJ2-5|NA
TGTGCCAGCAGCGACAGGGGTCAGGAGTACTTC
CASSDRGQEYF
>NA|TRBV30|TRBJ1-4|NA
TGTGCCTGGAACCCCGCAGGGACTAATGAAAAACTGTTTTTT
CAWNPAGTNEKLFF